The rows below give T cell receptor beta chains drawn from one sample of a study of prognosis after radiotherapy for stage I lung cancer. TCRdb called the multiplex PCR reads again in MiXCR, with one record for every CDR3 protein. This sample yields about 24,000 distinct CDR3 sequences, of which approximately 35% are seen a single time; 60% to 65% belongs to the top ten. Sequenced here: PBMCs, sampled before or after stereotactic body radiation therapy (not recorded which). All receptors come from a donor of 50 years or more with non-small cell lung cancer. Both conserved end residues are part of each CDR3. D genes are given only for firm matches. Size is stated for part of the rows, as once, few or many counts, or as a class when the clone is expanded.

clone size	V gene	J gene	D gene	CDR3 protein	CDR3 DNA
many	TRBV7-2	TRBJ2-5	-	CASSSPVGARTQYF	TGTGCCAGCAGCTCTCCCGTGGGGGCCAGGACCCAGTACTTC
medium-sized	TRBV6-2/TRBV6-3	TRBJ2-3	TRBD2	CASSLLAGTDTQYF	TGTGCCAGCAGCCTACTAGCGGGAACAGATACGCAGTATTTT
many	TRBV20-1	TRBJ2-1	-	CSARLAGGGGYNEQFF	TGCAGTGCTAGACTAGCCGGAGGGGGGGGTTACAATGAGCAGTTCTTC
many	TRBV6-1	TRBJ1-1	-	CASLVKGGGEAFF	TGTGCCAGCCTAGTGAAGGGAGGGGGTGAAGCTTTCTTT
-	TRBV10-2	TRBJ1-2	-	CASSGTNYGYTF	TGCGCCAGCAGTGGGACTAACTATGGCTACACCTTC
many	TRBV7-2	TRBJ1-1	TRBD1	CASSTRDRGAEAFF	TGTGCCAGCAGCACACGGGACAGGGGAGCTGAAGCTTTCTTT
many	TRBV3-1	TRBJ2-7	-	CASSQESYSYEQYF	TGTGCCAGCAGCCAAGAAAGCTATAGCTACGAGCAGTACTTC
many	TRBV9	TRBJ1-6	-	CASSGSNSPLHF	TGTGCCAGCAGCGGCAGCAATTCACCCCTCCACTTT
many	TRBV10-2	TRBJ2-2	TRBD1	CASTEDRAAGELFF	TGCGCCAGCACGGAGGACAGGGCGGCCGGGGAGCTGTTTTTT
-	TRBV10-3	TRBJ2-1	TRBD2	CAISQTSGRADEQFF	TGTGCCATCAGCCAGACTAGCGGGAGGGCCGATGAGCAGTTCTTC
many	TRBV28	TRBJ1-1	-	CASSSPSGSTEAFF	TGTGCCAGCAGTTCCCCCTCGGGGAGCACTGAAGCTTTCTTT